Listed below are T cell receptor beta chains from one sample, sequenced in a study of beta chain features in type 1 diabetes. Sequencing was performed with immunoSEQ multiplex PCR; in TCRdb, only in-frame clones are kept and a portion is missing. The data show roughly 340,000 clones, roughly 12% seen once. Sequencing was performed on naive CD4+ T cells from blood. All receptors come from a woman aged 18-29 years with type 1 diabetes. Each CDR3 is given with its conserved first and last residue. The order of the fields is J gene, V gene, D gene, clone size, CDR3 protein, CDR3 DNA. D genes are given only for firm matches. Size is omitted from some rows. Given values are once, few, many or a class for expanded clones.

>TRBJ1-2|TRBV27|TRBD1|few
CASSPKGRTGRRGYTF
TGTGCCAGCAGTCCCAAAGGACGGACAGGTCGTCGAGGCTACACCTTC
>TRBJ2-1|TRBV7-9|TRBD2|few
CASSFGREVYNEQFF
TGTGCCAGCAGCTTCGGGCGGGAGGTTTACAATGAGCAGTTCTTC
>TRBJ2-1|TRBV19|TRBD2|few
CASSNSGRAPGSYNEQFF
TGTGCCAGTTCCAACAGCGGGAGGGCCCCTGGCTCCTACAATGAGCAGTTCTTC
>TRBJ1-2|TRBV28|.|.
CASSPTWAYGYTF
TGTGCCAGCAGTCCCACGTGGGCCTATGGCTACACCTTC
>TRBJ1-2|TRBV7-3|TRBD1|few
CASSSRTGDGYTF
TGTGCCAGCAGCTCCCGGACAGGGGACGGCTACACCTTC
>TRBJ2-7|TRBV5-1|TRBD1|many
CASSRDSYEQYF
TGCGCCAGCAGCCGGGACAGCTACGAGCAGTACTTC
>TRBJ2-1|TRBV28|TRBD2|few
CASSLPSGSNYNEQFF
TGTGCCAGCAGTTTACCTAGCGGGAGTAACTACAATGAGCAGTTCTTC
>TRBJ2-1|TRBV6-5|.|few
CASRSSDEQFF
TGTGCCAGCAGAAGTTCGGATGAGCAGTTCTTC
>TRBJ1-5|TRBV18|.|.
CASSPGQDQPQHF
TGTGCCAGCTCACCTGGGCAGGATCAGCCCCAGCATTTT
>TRBJ2-1|TRBV11-2|.|.
CASSLVRYRSYNEQFF
TGTGCCAGCAGCTTAGTCCGCTACCGCTCCTACAATGAGCAGTTCTTC
>TRBJ2-1|TRBV2|TRBD1|.
CASSDRGQALSYNEQFF
TGTGCCAGCAGTGATAGGGGACAGGCTCTATCCTACAATGAGCAGTTCTTC
>TRBJ2-3|TRBV27|TRBD2|few
CASSTRGSGIRDTQYF
TGTGCCAGCAGTACCCGGGGTAGCGGGATCCGGGATACGCAGTATTTT
>TRBJ2-5|TRBV5-1|TRBD1|few
CASTQNLGQVETQYF
TGCGCCAGCACCCAAAACCTGGGACAGGTGGAGACCCAGTACTTC
>TRBJ1-1|TRBV7-2|.|few
CASSPTLAGTEAFF
TGTGCCAGCAGCCCTACACTAGCGGGCACTGAAGCTTTCTTT
>TRBJ2-1|TRBV15|TRBD2|.
CATSRGGGLAGPYNEQFF
TGTGCCACCAGCAGAGGCGGGGGACTAGCGGGTCCCTACAATGAGCAGTTCTTC
>TRBJ1-5|TRBV19|TRBD1|.
CASSFTGQGDQPQHF
TGTGCCAGTAGTTTTACAGGACAGGGTGATCAGCCCCAGCATTTT
>TRBJ2-2|TRBV7-3|.|.
CASSLTGPNTGELFF
TGTGCCAGCAGCTTAACTGGGCCGAACACCGGGGAGCTGTTTTTT
>TRBJ2-3|TRBV30|.|.
CAWTRGQSTDTQYF
TGTGCCTGGACCCGAGGACAGAGCACAGATACGCAGTATTTT
>TRBJ2-4|TRBV7-2|TRBD1|.
CASSPGGYIQYF
TGTGCCAGCAGCCCAGGGGGCTACATTCAGTACTTC
>TRBJ2-7|TRBV28|.|.
CASTQSAVWNSYEQYF
TGTGCCAGCACCCAATCGGCGGTTTGGAACTCCTACGAGCAGTACTTC
>TRBJ2-3|TRBV19|.|.
CASRLEGTDTQYF
TGTGCCAGTCGATTGGAGGGCACAGATACGCAGTATTTT
>TRBJ1-2|TRBV11-2|TRBD1|.
CASSFGRGQGLGYGYTF
TGTGCCAGCAGCTTTGGACGGGGACAGGGGCTTGGCTATGGCTACACCTTC
>TRBJ1-1|TRBV2|.|.
CASFKEGVNTEAFF
TGTGCCAGCTTCAAAGAGGGAGTGAACACTGAAGCTTTCTTT
>TRBJ1-5|TRBV9|.|few
CASSVGGVLSQPQHF
TGTGCCAGCAGCGTAGGGGGGGTTCTCAGTCAGCCCCAGCATTTT
>TRBJ2-7|TRBV30|TRBD2|.
CAWMTSGASEQYF
TGTGCCTGGATGACTAGCGGAGCCTCCGAGCAGTACTTC
>TRBJ2-1|TRBV11-2|.|.
CASSLVSGSVNEQFF
TGTGCCAGCAGCTTAGTATCCGGGAGTGTAAATGAGCAGTTCTTC
>TRBJ1-4|TRBV29-1|TRBD1|.
CSPWDRLWEKLFF
TGCAGCCCCTGGGACAGGCTTTGGGAAAAACTGTTTTTT
>TRBJ2-2|TRBV12-5|.|.
CASGLVLPGELFF
TGTGCTAGTGGTTTGGTACTCCCCGGGGAGCTGTTTTTT